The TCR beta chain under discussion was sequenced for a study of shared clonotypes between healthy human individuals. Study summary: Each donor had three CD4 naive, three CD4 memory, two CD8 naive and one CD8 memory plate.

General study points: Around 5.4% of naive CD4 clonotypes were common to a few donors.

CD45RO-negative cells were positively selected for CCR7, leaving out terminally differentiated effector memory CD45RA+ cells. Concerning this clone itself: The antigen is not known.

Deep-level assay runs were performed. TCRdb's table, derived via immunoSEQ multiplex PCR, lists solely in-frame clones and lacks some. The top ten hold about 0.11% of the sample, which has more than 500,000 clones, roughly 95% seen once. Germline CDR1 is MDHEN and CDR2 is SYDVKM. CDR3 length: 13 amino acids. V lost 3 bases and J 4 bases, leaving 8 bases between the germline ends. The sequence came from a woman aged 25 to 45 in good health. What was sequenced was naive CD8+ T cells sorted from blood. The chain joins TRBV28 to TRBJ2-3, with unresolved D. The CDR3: CASSLGWADTQYF. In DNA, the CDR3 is TGTGCCAGCAGTTTGGGTTGGGCAGATACGCAGTATTTT.